The subject of this entry is one TCR beta chain. This clonotype was detected ten times or more. The antigen it binds to is not known. Base-call qualities are not available, and no considerably larger clone is one nucleotide away. Donors were 40 or so systemically healthy Caucasian individuals from Russia aged roughly 6 to 95 years. Around 10 milliliters of peripheral blood were collected from each donor into EDTA-treated Vacutainer tubes. Ficoll-Paque density-gradient centrifugation was used to isolate PBMCs, with at least 7 million per sample. Total RNA, at least 5 micrograms per sample, was extracted from PBMCs with Trizol reagent. For every donor, an aliquot of PBMCs went through flow cytometry to measure the percentages of naive CD45RAhigh/CD27high T cells. Preparation of the library involved 5' RACE. The reads were generated on an Illumina HiSeq 2500. A second PCR of about 6 to 11 cycles was performed with a sample-barcoded 5' primer and a J-beta primer mix. A template-switch 5' adaptor carrying 12 random nucleotides introduced a unique molecular identifier onto each TCR beta cDNA molecule. At least 2.5 million CDR3-containing paired-end reads were obtained from each sample. All of the RNA was converted into first-strand cDNA using the Mint cDNA synthesis kit, with a TRBC-specific oligonucleotide serving as the primer. After uracil-DNA glycosylase treatment, a first 18-cycle PCR used universal primers M1SS and BC2_uni_R on all cDNA. The authors' analysis ran thus. Normalization of each sample was performed by random selection of 1 million high-quality reads, each carrying a distinct molecular identifier. Reads sharing molecular identifiers were discarded rather than binned into consensus sequences. MiTCR, run with a Q25 quality threshold and the strictest error-elimination algorithm, handled CDR3 identification, clonotype clustering and error correction. A nonparametric unseen species model using Euler transformation provided a lower-bound estimate of total TCR beta diversity. Using fastp trimming at Q25 and MiXCR clonotype assembly, TCRdb reanalyzed the public sequencing data and kept in-frame beta chains. Each entry is one CDR3 protein sequence, shown with its most common DNA and genes. The V and J calls follow TCRdb's processing rather than the paper's. This sample is represented by approximately 760,000 distinct CDR3 sequences; more than 20% of them were singletons. Together, the top ten hold under 10% of the sample.

This sample is part of a study of blood T cells in healthy people across ages (dated by TCRdb to 2015 to 2017). For context, the study as a whole: In model experiments, roughly one uniquely barcoded TCR beta cDNA molecule per two T cells was captured by template switching. Age-related changes in TCR beta repertoire diversity were measured in the study by deep sequencing normalized with unique cDNA molecular identifiers. Four age groups were formed from the donors: young (average roughly 16 years), middle-aged (approximately 39), aged (roughly 56) and long-lived (less than 85). Two additional independent replicas of 1 million unique cDNA reads from the same blood draw were analyzed for two donors (one aged 18 to 30 and one aged 80 or older). What the work shows at the level of the full study, not this receptor alone: Donor CMV infection status was unknown, potentially confounding age-related changes in expanded clonotypes. Estimates of total diversity from one million sequenced T cells were regarded as lower bounds and underestimates. As age increased, observed TCR beta diversity per million T cells dropped in a roughly linear way, and a significant reduction was already evident by age about 40. There was a strong correlation between observed TCR beta diversity and the percentage of naive T cells measured by flow cytometry. Bulk unsorted PBMC profiling prevented conclusive comparison of naive and antigen-experienced compartments. Compared with the aged group, the long-lived group had more naive CD4+ T cells, fewer expanded clones and increased TCR diversity, suggesting age selection.

Trimming costs V 3 bases and J 0 bases, and their ends lie 9 bases apart. Including the terminal cysteine and phenylalanine, the CDR3 comprises 15 residues. Solely the CDR3 DNA is kept, with 45 bases framed from the first base. The germline V gene sets CDR1 to SGHTA and CDR2 to FQGTGA. The sample also formed part of further work on T cells of mothers and their children. As the second publication notes: Donors were nine systemically healthy Caucasian individuals: three mothers and their six children. cDNA synthesis consumed the entire amount of extracted RNA, loaded at 1.5 ug RNA in each 15 ul reaction. In the second PCR, the M1S primer added sample barcodes and 2-4 random nucleotides. More than 8 million TCR beta CDR3 reads were obtained from each mother, and about 3 million reads were obtained from each child. Thymic selection shapes the output of TCR recombination in a similar way in related and unrelated pairs, and inherited differences have a minor effect. Normalized repertoire overlap was always slightly but never significantly higher in related than unrelated mother-child pairs. With a sensitivity of approximately 92 clones per million clonotypes, no persistent microchimeric T cell clones were detected. To look for features that set related mother-child pairs apart from unrelated individuals, the researchers ran deep NGS to compare the TCR beta repertoires of mothers and children. Mothers averaged around 43 +/- 4 years of age and children averaged about 10 +/- 4 years. After adapter ligation with NEBNext reagents, the libraries were sequenced on Illumina HiSeq 2000 with 100+100 nt paired-end reads. To avoid cross-contamination, the mother libraries and the child libraries were prepared a month apart and sequenced in separate runs. Between 500,000 and 2,000,000 distinct TCR beta clonotypes were identified per donor. Naive TCR beta clonotypes were estimated from low-frequency clonotypes matched to each donor's FACS-determined naive share, without sorting.

The sequence came from a boy between 5 and 17 years old in good health. This sequence uses TRBV7-3 and TRBJ2-1, with TRBD2 perhaps the D gene, on 5 matching bases. The sample taken for sequencing was blood. The DNA sequence follows: TGTGCCAGCAGCTTGGGAGAGAGCTCCTACAATGAGCAGTTCTTC. Its translation is CASSLGESSYNEQFF.